The 24 T cell receptor beta chains given below trace back to one sample, sequenced in a study of T cell clonotyping in hematopoietic cell transplantation. Here immunoSEQ multiplex PCR was the method, and the copy in TCRdb shows in-frame clones only, minus some. The sample holds fewer than 15,000 clones; over 40% are singletons and the top ten take about a tenth. What was sequenced was peripheral blood mononuclear cells. The receptor source for this set is a man aged 50 to 59 in good health. Some clones in this sample may be carry-over from other donors' samples.

The V and J genes are TRBV30 and TRBJ1-2, with D tentatively TRBD1 (5 bases). The CDR3 loop spans 13 amino acids. Germline V gives CDR1 GTSNPN, CDR2 SVGIG (reference sequence). Trimming removed 3 bases at V and 1 base at J, with 9 bases between. The CDR3 reads CAWRGDYNYGYTF. CDR3 coding DNA: TGTGCCTGGAGAGGGGACTATAACTATGGCTACACCTTC.

Worth noting for this clone: The junction does not match germline at one end; this may be a read error. This sample also contains other DNA sequences that code for the same CDR3. The chain has TRBV5-1 and TRBJ2-7; D perhaps matches TRBD1 (5 bases). The CDR3 runs to 14 residues. Germline lookup yields CDR1 SGHRS and CDR2 YFSETQ. This CDR3 is CASSSEFRAYEQYF. The DNA of the CDR3 is TGTGCCAGCAGCTCGGAATTCAGGGCTTACGAGCAGTACTTC. The full variable domain, its missing parts supplied by reference TRBV5-1 and TRBJ2-7, is KAGVTQTPRYLIKTRGQQVTLSCSPISGHRSVSWYQQTPGQGLQFLFEYFSETQRNKGNFPGRFSGRQFSNSRSEMNVSTLELGDSALYLCASSSEFRAYEQYFGPGTRLTVT.

The rearrangement joins TRBV4-3 to TRBJ1-2; tentative D call: TRBD1 (5 bases). V lost 0 bases and J lost 2, with 10 bases in between. The CDR3 spans 15 residues. The germline V gene has CDR1 LGHNA and CDR2 YSLEER. The CDR3 DNA is TGCGCCAGCAGCCAAGATCTCTCAGGGAACTATGGCTACACCTTC. The encoded protein is CASSQDLSGNYGYTF.

This clone has only a few counts. Its ends do not fully match the called genes, so a read error is possible. V gene TRBV30 combines with J gene TRBJ1-1; no reliable D call. The CDR3 loop spans 13 amino acids. The germline V gene encodes CDR1 GTSNPN and CDR2 SVGIG (reference sequence). The CDR3 DNA reads TGCGCCTGCAACCCGGACGTAAACACTGAAGCTTTCTTT. Amino acid sequence: CACNPDVNTEAFF.

By share, this clone counts as large (0.1 to 1%). Mismatch with germline at one junction end may stem from a read error. This chain joins TRBV13 and TRBJ1-2; D possibly corresponds to TRBD1 (5 bases). The CDR3 has 12 residues. Germline CDR1 reads PRHDT; CDR2 reads FYEKMQ (reference sequence). In DNA form, the CDR3 reads TGTGCCAGCAGCCTCCGACAGCGGTACCCCTACTTC. Translated: CASSLRQRYPYF.

V is TRBV5-1 and J is TRBJ2-7, with no clear D. CDR1 is SGHRS, CDR2 YFSETQ, per germline. Trimming pared 0 bases from V and 0 bases from J, leaving 10 bases between. This CDR3 is built from 15 residues. The CDR3 sequence is CASSLGAGSSYEQYF. The CDR3 DNA reads TGCGCCAGCAGCTTGGGGGCAGGCTCCTCCTACGAGCAGTACTTC.

The chain joins TRBV4-1 to TRBJ2-3; no firm D call. V was cut by 4 bases and J by 5 bases, with 7 bases left in between. This CDR3 has 12 amino acids. In germline, CDR1 is MGHRA, CDR2 YSYEKL. Here the CDR3 reads CASSPSVDTQYF. The CDR3 nucleotides are TGCGCCAGCAGCCCTTCGGTAGATACGCAGTATTTT.

This chain connects TRBV14 to TRBJ2-7; D is unclear. This CDR3 comprises 14 residues. Trimming removed 1 base at V and 2 bases at J, with 9 bases between. The germline gives CDR1 SGHDN, CDR2 FVKESK. CDR3 bases: TGTGCCAGCAGCCAAGCTCCCTCACCCTACGAGCAGTACTTC. This gives the protein CASSQAPSPYEQYF.

The J gene is TRBJ2-7, the V gene TRBV30, with 9 bases fitting TRBD1. CDR1 GTSNPN and CDR2 SVGIG come from the germline V gene (reference sequence). V lost 2 bases, J lost 6 bases, and 8 bases stayed unmatched. The CDR3 sequence is 14 residues long. The CDR3 DNA is TGTGCCTGGAGTTCCCTGGACAGGGGAAGCGAGCAGTACTTC. Amino acid sequence: CAWSSLDRGSEQYF. Using reference TRBV30 and TRBJ2-7 for the parts outside the CDR3, the full variable domain is SQTIHQWPATLVQPVGSPLSLECTVEGTSNPNLYWYRQAAGRGLQLLFYSVGIGQISSEVPQNLSASRPQDRQFILSSKKLLLSDSGFYLCAWSSLDRGSEQYFGPGTRLTVT.

In its sample, this clone was seen a few times. CDR3 region: CASRRGWERNTEAFF. Written as DNA, the CDR3 is TGTGCCTCGCGTAGGGGGTGGGAACGGAACACTGAAGCTTTCTTT. The rearrangement links TRBV30 to TRBJ1-1; D may be TRBD1 (6 bases). CDR3 length equals 15 residues. V dropped 7 bases and J dropped 1 base, with 19 bases sitting between them. In germline, CDR1 is GTSNPN, CDR2 SVGIG (reference sequence).

This clone counts as medium-sized. The genes are TRBV2 and TRBJ2-5; D is undetermined. The CDR3 is 13 amino acids. Germline V gene data show CDR1 as SNHLY and CDR2 as FYNNEI. V was pared by 5 bases and J by 1 base, with 8 bases between. CDR3 region: CASSYRGQETQYF. CDR3 bases: TGTGCCAGCAGTTACAGAGGCCAAGAGACCCAGTACTTC.

The V call is TRBV25-1, the J call TRBJ2-7; possibly TRBD1 for D (6 bases). The CDR3 is 14 amino acids. Germline V gene sequence: CDR1 MGHDK, CDR2 SYGVNS. V was clipped by 4 bases and J by 4 bases, with 14 bases between them. The CDR3 bases are TGTGCCAGCAGTGCAGGGGTGGGTTTGTACGAGCAGTACTTC. This encodes CASSAGVGLYEQYF.

The chain combines TRBV30 with TRBJ1-2, with 10 bases aligning to TRBD1. This CDR3 is 16 amino acids long. After removal of 2 bases from V and 4 bases from J, the junction contained 10 bases not matched to a gene. In germline, CDR1 is GTSNPN, CDR2 SVGIG (reference sequence). The DNA for the CDR3 is TGTGCCTGGAGTTCCGGGACAGGGGATATCGGCTATGGCTACACCTTC. This codes for CAWSSGTGDIGYGYTF.

The genes are TRBV29-1 and TRBJ1-2; TRBD1 is a possible D gene (5 bases). V was trimmed by 3 bases and J by 6 bases, leaving 11 bases between them. The CDR3 totals 12 residues. CDR1 SQVTM and CDR2 ANQGSEA come from the germline V gene. CDR3 residues: CSVDGGVHGYTF. The CDR3 DNA sequence: TGCAGCGTTGATGGGGGGGTACATGGCTACACCTTC.

The chain uses TRBV6-5 and TRBJ2-7, with TRBD2 matching over 10 bases. CDR1 MNHEY and CDR2 SVGAGI come from the germline V gene. This CDR3 spans 15 amino acids. V shed 8 bases, J shed 2 bases, and the junction held 9 bases outside the gene matches. The CDR3 loop is CASAPGLADTYEQYF. Written as DNA, the CDR3 is TGTGCCAGCGCCCCCGGACTAGCGGACACCTACGAGCAGTACTTC.

This clone showed up just a few times. This chain joins TRBV25-1 and TRBJ2-7; 8 bases align to TRBD1. The V gene end was trimmed by 6 bases and the J gene end by 0 bases; junction bases not matched to a gene: 13. The CDR3 is 17 amino acids. From germline, CDR1 is MGHDK and CDR2 SYGVNS. The CDR3 DNA reads TGTGCCAGCAGCGAAGCAACCGGACAGGGAGGCTCCTACGAGCAGTACTTC. Protein: CASSEATGQGGSYEQYF.

This sequence joins TRBV25-1 and TRBJ2-7, with D maybe TRBD2 (6 bases). Trimming took off 1 base at V and 0 bases at J, with 10 bases between the two ends. Germline loops: CDR1 MGHDK, CDR2 SYGVNS. This CDR3 comprises 15 residues. The DNA for the CDR3 is TGTGCCAGCAGTGAATCGTCTAGCGACTCCTACGAGCAGTACTTC. It yields the protein CASSESSSDSYEQYF.

The J gene is TRBJ1-6, the V gene TRBV2; no firm D call. The V end was cut by 11 bases, the J end by 1 base, with 9 bases between. CDR3 length equals 13 residues. Germline V gives CDR1 SNHLY, CDR2 FYNNEI. CDR3 DNA: TGTGCCGGTGCCCTATCCTATAATTCACCCCTCCACTTT. Protein sequence: CAGALSYNSPLHF.

V is TRBV19 and J is TRBJ2-1; 11 positions match TRBD2. CDR1 is LNHDA, CDR2 SQIVND, per germline (reference sequence). The CDR3 extends over 15 amino acids. Trimming cost V 7 bases and J 3 bases; bases outside gene matches: 5. As DNA, the CDR3 is TGTGCCAGTACCCCGACTAGCGGGGACTACAATGAGCAGTTCTTC. This encodes CASTPTSGDYNEQFF.

The chain is built from TRBV5-6 and TRBJ1-1; D gene unclear. Per the germline V gene, CDR1 is SGHDT and CDR2 is YYEEEE. This CDR3 is 13 amino acids long. Trimming left V 2 bases short and J 4 bases short, with 9 bases between. CDR3 sequence reads: CASSLDLGTEAFF. In DNA, the CDR3 is TGTGCCAGCAGCTTAGATTTAGGCACTGAAGCTTTCTTT.

The J gene is TRBJ2-1, the V gene TRBV7-3; D is undetermined. V gave up 0 bases and J gave up 0 bases, with 6 bases separating them. This CDR3 is built from 15 residues. Germline CDR1 is SGHTA and CDR2 is FQGTGA. CDR3 amino acids: CASSLTPSSYNEQFF. The DNA for the CDR3 is TGTGCCAGCAGCTTAACCCCCAGCTCCTACAATGAGCAGTTCTTC.

In regard to this clone: At one boundary the junction diverges from the germline segment, which might be a read error. The chain has TRBV9 and TRBJ1-2, with D maybe TRBD1 (6 bases). The germline gives CDR1 SGDLS, CDR2 YYNGEE. CDR3 size: 14 residues. The CDR3 is CASSVGGRMNGYTF. The CDR3 nucleotides read TGTGCCAGCAGCGTAGGGGGGCGGATGAATGGCTACACTTTC.

The rearrangement uses TRBV1 and TRBJ1-5; the D call of TRBD1 is as the table states it, not checked on the DNA. TRBV1 is a recognized pseudogene. This CDR3 is 18 amino acids long. The DNA for the CDR3 is TGCACCAGCAGCCAGGATTTAGGGGGACAGGGGGCGGGTCAGCCCCAGCATTTT. Its translation: CTSSQDLGGQGAGQPQHF.

CDR3 sequence (DNA): TGTGCCAGCAGTCGCGACTTCCGCGGCTACGAGCAGTACTTC. Translating gives CASSRDFRGYEQYF. V usage is TRBV14 and J usage is TRBJ2-7; D not certain. From germline, CDR1 is SGHDN and CDR2 FVKESK. Trimming took off 6 bases at V and 3 bases at J, with 15 bases between the two ends. The CDR3 spans 14 residues.